This T cell receptor (beta chain) was captured by sequencing in a study of cytomegalovirus exposure and HLA in healthy donors (dated by TCRdb to between 2016 and 2019). About the full investigation: A later analysis indicated that the 130 or so validation repertoires were generated on the platform also employed for the 650 to 850 repertoires of the first cohort. The study aimed to test whether cataloging public T cell receptors could reveal signatures of past pathogen exposure. Besides the first cohort of around 700 subjects, a separate validation cohort made up of 120 different subjects was used. To predict cytomegalovirus infection status, the study brought together high-throughput TCR immunosequencing, statistical association of individual TCRs with disease status, and machine learning. The investigation overall reported the following: In the study, about 150 TCR beta chains were listed as associated with cytomegalovirus. In a later analysis, TCRs clustered in the first cohort were found to also tend to co-occur in the 130 or so validation repertoires, with roughly 93% of cluster scores above 0. Most TCR sequences were observed very rarely across donors, whereas some public TCRs were present in many individuals. All 110 or so repertoires were used to score co-occurrence in the validation cohort in a later analysis, because that analysis had no HLA typing for the cohort. In vitro tests confirmed that three of the cytomegalovirus-associated TCR beta chains recognize cytomegalovirus antigens. Cytomegalovirus status was reported to be diagnosed by the classifier with high specificity and sensitivity in both the original and validation cohorts. It was suggested by the authors that the approach could potentially be generalized to other disease states and immunological phenotypes.

Libraries were constructed by the immunoSEQ multiplex PCR assay. On the study's bioinformatics: A statistical classification framework was built for diagnosing cytomegalovirus status from the catalog of TCR beta chain sequences. Drawn from immuneACCESS, this table holds only the in-frame rearrangements with V and J called that TCRdb kept. Clones are partly lost; checked studies trace under half to an unresolved V gene and leave the rest unexplained. V and J calls and clone size are given by that table; D and trimming were obtained from the DNA. This sample gives 70,000 or so clones in total; 94% of them show up just once. Under 2% of the sample comes from the top ten. As regards this clone: Its antigen remains undetermined. No qualities accompany the bases; no much larger clone lies one base away.

Based on the germline V gene, the CDR1 and CDR2 sequences are KGHSH and LQKENI. Trimming removed 0 bases from V and 5 bases from J, leaving 7 bases between the germline ends. The CDR3 measures 13 amino acids from cysteine to phenylalanine. Only the CDR3 region is kept as DNA, spanning 39 bases read in frame from base 1. The donors belonged to the validation cohort of approximately 130 subjects, which was separate from the roughly 670-subject first cohort. The chain employs TRBV18 and TRBJ1-2; the D gene is perhaps TRBD1, on 6 matching bases. The source of this sequence is a young woman in good health and CMV-seropositive. The material sequenced was PBMCs. The CDR3 region reads CASSPPGQYGYTF. The nucleotides read TGTGCCAGCTCACCACCGGGACAATATGGCTACACCTTC.